This T cell receptor beta chain was obtained from a study of Graves' ophthalmopathy and Graves' hyperthyroidism. This clonotype has ten or more counts. Its cognate antigen is unknown. The study, taken as a whole, reports: With a specificity of about 75% and a sensitivity of 60% to 71%, the model predicted ophthalmopathy progression.

Investigators amplified TCR beta CDR3 regions from RNA transcripts. HTBI-primed RT-PCR formed the first round, and a multiplex PCR formed the second. TCRdb used MiXCR to reprocess the multiplex PCR reads, holding one entry per CDR3 protein. The sample consists of 650,000 to 800,000 distinct CDR3 sequences, 35% to 45% of them appearing once. The receptor was isolated from an adult man with Graves' ophthalmopathy. Sequencing used peripheral blood.

CDR3 loop: CSARADINQPQHF. The CDR3 DNA sequence: TGCAGTGCTAGAGCCGACATCAATCAGCCCCAGCATTTT. The chain employs TRBV20-1 and TRBJ1-5; D uncertain. From germline, CDR1 is DFQATT and CDR2 SNEGSKA (reference sequence). CDR3 size: 13 residues. The germline V and J ends were trimmed by 1 base and 3 bases, with 7 bases remaining between them.